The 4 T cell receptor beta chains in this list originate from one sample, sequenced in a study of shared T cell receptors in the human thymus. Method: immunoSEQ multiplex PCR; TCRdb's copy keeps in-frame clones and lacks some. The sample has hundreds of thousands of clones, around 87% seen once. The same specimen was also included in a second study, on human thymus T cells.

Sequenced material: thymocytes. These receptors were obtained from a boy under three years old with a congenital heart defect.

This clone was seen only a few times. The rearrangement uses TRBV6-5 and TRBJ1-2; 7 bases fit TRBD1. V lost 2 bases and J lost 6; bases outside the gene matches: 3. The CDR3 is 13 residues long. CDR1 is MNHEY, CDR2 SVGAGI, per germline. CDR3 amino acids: CASSYHDRDGYTF. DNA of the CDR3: TGTGCCAGCAGTTACCATGACAGGGATGGCTACACCTTC.

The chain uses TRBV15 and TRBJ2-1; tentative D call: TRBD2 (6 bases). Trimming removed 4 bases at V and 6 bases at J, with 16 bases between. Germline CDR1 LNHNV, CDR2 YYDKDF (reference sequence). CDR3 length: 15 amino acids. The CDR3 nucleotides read TGTGCCACCAGCATTAACCCGGGGGTTGTCAATGAGCAGTTCTTC. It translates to CATSINPGVVNEQFF.

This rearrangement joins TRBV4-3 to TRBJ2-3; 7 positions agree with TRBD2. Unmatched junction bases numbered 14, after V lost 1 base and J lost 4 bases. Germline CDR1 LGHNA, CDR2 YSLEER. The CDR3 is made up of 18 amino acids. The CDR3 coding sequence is TGCGCCAGCAGCCAAGTGGGGTGGGCGGGAGAATCGTCAGATACGCAGTATTTT. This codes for CASSQVGWAGESSDTQYF.

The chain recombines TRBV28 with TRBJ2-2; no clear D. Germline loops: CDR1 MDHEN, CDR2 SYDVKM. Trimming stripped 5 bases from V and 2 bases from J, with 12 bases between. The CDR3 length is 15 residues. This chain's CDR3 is CASSRRIYNTGELFF. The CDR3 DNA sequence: TGTGCCAGCAGTAGGCGGATTTATAACACCGGGGAGCTGTTTTTT.